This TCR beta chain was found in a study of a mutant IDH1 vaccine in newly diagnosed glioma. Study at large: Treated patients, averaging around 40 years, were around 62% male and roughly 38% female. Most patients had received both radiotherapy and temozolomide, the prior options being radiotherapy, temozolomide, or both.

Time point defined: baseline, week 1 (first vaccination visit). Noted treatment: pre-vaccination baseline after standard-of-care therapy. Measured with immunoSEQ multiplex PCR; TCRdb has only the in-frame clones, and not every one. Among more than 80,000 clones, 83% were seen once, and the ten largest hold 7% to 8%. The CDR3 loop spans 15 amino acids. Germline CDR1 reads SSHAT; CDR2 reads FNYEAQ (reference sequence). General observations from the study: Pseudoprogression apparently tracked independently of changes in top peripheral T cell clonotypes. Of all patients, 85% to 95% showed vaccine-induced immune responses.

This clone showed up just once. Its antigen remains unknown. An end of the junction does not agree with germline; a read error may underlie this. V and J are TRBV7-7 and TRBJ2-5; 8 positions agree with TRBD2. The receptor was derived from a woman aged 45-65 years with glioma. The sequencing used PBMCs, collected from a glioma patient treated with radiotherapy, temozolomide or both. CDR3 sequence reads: CASSLARGGTETQYF. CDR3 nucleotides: TGTGCTAGCAGCTTAGCACGGGGGGGCACGGAGACCCAGTACTTC. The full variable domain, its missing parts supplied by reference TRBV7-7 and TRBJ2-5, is GAGVSQSPRYKVTKRGQDVTLRCDPISSHATLYWYQQALGQGPEFLTYFNYEAQPDKSGLPSDRFSAERPEGSISTLTIQRTEQRDSAMYRCASSLARGGTETQYFGPGTRLLVL.